The rows below give T cell receptor beta chains drawn from one sample of a study of glioma-infiltrating T cells after dendritic cell vaccination. Sequencing used immunoSEQ multiplex PCR; TCRdb keeps in-frame clones, though not all of them. The sample carries approximately 100,000 clones, around 81% recorded once. The sequences come from blood, collected before dendritic cell vaccination. Receptor source: a human donor with glioblastoma. CDR3s include the opening cysteine and the closing phenylalanine or tryptophan. Fields, in order: J gene, D gene, V gene, clone size, CDR3 length, CDR3 DNA, CDR3 protein. D genes are given only for firm matches. Where a row states a size, it is once, few, many or the class of an expanded clone; other rows omit it.

>TRBJ1-6|TRBD1|TRBV4-1|.|17
TGCGCCAGCAGCCAGCAGACAGGGGCCCTAGATAATTCACCCCTCCACTTT
CASSQQTGALDNSPLHF
>TRBJ1-2|.|TRBV7-9|.|14
TGTGCCAGTAGCCCCGCGGGCAAAGGAGGGGGCTACACCTTC
CASSPAGKGGGYTF
>TRBJ1-3|.|TRBV23-1|.|15
TGCGCCAACCCCCCCTTACTTCCCTCTGGAAACACCATATATTTT
CANPPLLPSGNTIYF
>TRBJ2-5|.|TRBV5-1|.|17
TGCGCCAGCAGCGATCCTCCCCGCGGGGTAATCCAAGAGACCCAGTACTTC
CASSDPPRGVIQETQYF
>TRBJ1-6|.|TRBV30|.|17
TGTGCCTGGAGCGTCCAAAGGGGGAGCTCCTATAATTCACCCCTCCACTTT
CAWSVQRGSSYNSPLHF
>TRBJ2-1|TRBD1|TRBV5-1|.|18
TGCGCCAGCAGCCTATCAATCCCCGGGACAGGGTTTTCCAATGAGCAGTTCTTC
CASSLSIPGTGFSNEQFF
>TRBJ2-1|TRBD2|TRBV7-9|.|15
TGTGCCAGCAGTCCTACTAGCGGGGGTCCTCATGAGCAGTTCTTC
CASSPTSGGPHEQFF
>TRBJ2-1|TRBD2|TRBV10-1|.|16
TGCGCCAGCAGTGAGTCCAGACTAGCGGGGGCCCTTTGGCAGTTCTTC
CASSESRLAGALWQFF
>TRBJ2-7|TRBD1|TRBV4-1|.|14
TGCGCCAGCAGCTCCGGGACAGGGTCACGCGAGCAGTACTTC
CASSSGTGSREQYF
>TRBJ1-1|TRBD1|TRBV27|many|16
TGTGCCAGCAGTCTCGGGACAGGGGCATTGAACACTGAAGCTTTCTTT
CASSLGTGALNTEAFF
>TRBJ1-6|.|TRBV7-9|.|15
TGTGCCAGCAGCTCCCTCTTGGGCCCAGGTTCACCCCTCCACTTT
CASSSLLGPGSPLHF
>TRBJ2-5|TRBD2|TRBV6-6|.|13
TGTGCCAGCAGGGACGGGAGGGGGGAGACCCAGTACTTC
CASRDGRGETQYF
>TRBJ1-2|.|TRBV5-1|.|13
TGCGCCAGCAGCTTGGGGACAGTCTATGGCTACACCTTC
CASSLGTVYGYTF
>TRBJ2-3|TRBD2|TRBV28|.|14
TGTGCCAGCAGTCCGGGACTACACACAGATACGCAGTATTTT
CASSPGLHTDTQYF
>TRBJ2-7|.|TRBV13|few|12
TGTGCCAGCAGCCAACAGGGTGGCGAGCAGTACTTC
CASSQQGGEQYF
>TRBJ1-1|.|TRBV7-9|many|12
TGTGCCAGCGGGACACCTAACACTGAAGCTTTCTTT
CASGTPNTEAFF
>TRBJ1-1|.|TRBV15|.|15
TGTGCCACCAGCAGAGATACGGGATTGGTTACTGAAGCTTTCTTT
CATSRDTGLVTEAFF
>TRBJ2-4|.|TRBV15|.|14
TGTGCCACCAGCAGAGACAGGGGCAAAAACATTCAGTACTTC
CATSRDRGKNIQYF
>TRBJ1-3|.|TRBV6-6|few|14
TGTGCCAGCAGTTACGGACAAGCCGGAAACACCATATATTTT
CASSYGQAGNTIYF
>TRBJ1-1|.|TRBV7-9|.|14
TGTGCCAGCAACCCGGGACATGGGAACACTGAAGCTTTCTTT
CASNPGHGNTEAFF
>TRBJ1-2|.|TRBV6-1|.|16
TGTGCCAGCAGTGAAGAGGGTAGGGAGGTCGGCTATGGCTACACCTTC
CASSEEGREVGYGYTF
>TRBJ2-3|TRBD2|TRBV7-9|.|15
TGTGCCAGCAGCGAATCTAGCGGGGGGGAGCACACGCAGTATTTT
CASSESSGGEHTQYF
>TRBJ1-3|.|TRBV19|.|13
TGTGCCAGTAGTGTGTACTCTGGAAACACCATATATTTT
CASSVYSGNTIYF
>TRBJ1-3|.|TRBV6-6|.|14
TGTGCCAGCAATCTACAGCCCTCTGGAAACACCATATATTTT
CASNLQPSGNTIYF
>TRBJ2-3|.|TRBV10-3|.|15
TGTGCCATCAGTGAGTATAGCGGAAGCACAGATACGCAGTATTTT
CAISEYSGSTDTQYF
>TRBJ1-2|.|TRBV2|.|13
TGTGCCAGCAGAACGACAGGTTCCTATGGCTACACCTTC
CASRTTGSYGYTF
>TRBJ2-3|TRBD1|TRBV6-4|.|16
TGTGCCAGCAGTTCCCTTCCAGGGGGCGGCACAGATACGCAGTATTTT
CASSSLPGGGTDTQYF
>TRBJ1-6|TRBD1|TRBV5-4|.|14
TGTGCCAGCAGCCCGGGACAGTTTAATTCACCCCTCCACTTT
CASSPGQFNSPLHF
>TRBJ1-2|.|TRBV30|once|14
TGTGCCTGGCACCTCTGGGGGCTCCCGTATGGCTACACCTTC
CAWHLWGLPYGYTF
>TRBJ2-1|.|TRBV5-1|once|17
TGCGCCAGCAGCTTGATTTCAGGGGCACTCTCCTACAATGAGCAGTTCTTC
CASSLISGALSYNEQFF
>TRBJ2-3|TRBD1|TRBV11-3|.|16
TGTGCCAGCAGCCCAGGGGGCAGCGGCAACACAGATACGCAGTATTTT
CASSPGGSGNTDTQYF
>TRBJ1-2|TRBD1|TRBV6-6|.|12
TGTGCCAGCAGTTCGGACAGGAATGGCTACACCTTC
CASSSDRNGYTF
>TRBJ2-4|.|TRBV7-2|.|15
TGTGCCAGCAGCCCGGGACCGGGGACAATTTGGCTTCAGTACTTC
CASSPGPGTIWLQYF
>TRBJ2-1|TRBD2|TRBV11-2|few|15
TGTGCCAGCAGCTGGACTAGCGGGGGTCCCTATGAGCAGTTCTTC
CASSWTSGGPYEQFF
>TRBJ2-7|TRBD1|TRBV18|.|13
TGTGCCAGCTCTTGGACAGGGTCCCACGAGCAGTACTTC
CASSWTGSHEQYF
>TRBJ2-5|TRBD2|TRBV5-1|.|16
TGCGCCAGCAGCTTAGCCCCTAGCGGTATCGGAGAGACCCAGTACTTC
CASSLAPSGIGETQYF
>TRBJ1-1|.|TRBV9|.|13
TGTGCCAGCAGCGTAGCAGGGAACACTGAAGCTTTCTTT
CASSVAGNTEAFF
>TRBJ1-3|.|TRBV7-8|.|13
TGTGCCAGCACCCCCGGGGTTGGAAACACCATATATTTT
CASTPGVGNTIYF
>TRBJ1-5|.|TRBV5-6|.|15
TGTGCCAGCAGTCTTGGCACAGTTCCCAATCAGCCCCAGCATTTT
CASSLGTVPNQPQHF
>TRBJ1-1|.|TRBV27|.|15
TGTGCCAGCAGTTCACATCCGGGACAAGACACTGAAGCTTTCTTT
CASSSHPGQDTEAFF